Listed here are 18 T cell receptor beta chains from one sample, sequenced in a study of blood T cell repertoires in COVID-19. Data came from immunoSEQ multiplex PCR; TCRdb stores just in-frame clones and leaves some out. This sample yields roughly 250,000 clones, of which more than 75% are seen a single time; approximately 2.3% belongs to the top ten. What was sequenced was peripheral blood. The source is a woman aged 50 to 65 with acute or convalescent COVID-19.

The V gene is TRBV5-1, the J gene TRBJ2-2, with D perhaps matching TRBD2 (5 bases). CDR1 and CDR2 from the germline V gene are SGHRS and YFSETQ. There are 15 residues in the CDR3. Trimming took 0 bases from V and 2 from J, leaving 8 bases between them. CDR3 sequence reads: CASSLGTLNTGELFF. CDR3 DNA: TGCGCCAGCAGCTTGGGGACTCTCAACACCGGGGAGCTGTTTTTT.

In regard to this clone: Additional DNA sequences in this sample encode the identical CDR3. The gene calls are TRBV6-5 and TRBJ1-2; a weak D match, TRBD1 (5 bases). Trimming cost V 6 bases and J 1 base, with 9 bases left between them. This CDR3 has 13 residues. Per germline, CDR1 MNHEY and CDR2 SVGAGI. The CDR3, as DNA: TGTGCCAGCAGAAGAGACAGTAACTATGGCTACACCTTC. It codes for CASRRDSNYGYTF.

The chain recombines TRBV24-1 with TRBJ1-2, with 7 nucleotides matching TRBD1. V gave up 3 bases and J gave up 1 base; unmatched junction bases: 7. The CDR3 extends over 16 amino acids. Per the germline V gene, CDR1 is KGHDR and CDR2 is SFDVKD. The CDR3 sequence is CATSDTTGTLNYGYTF. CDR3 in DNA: TGTGCCACCAGTGATACGACAGGGACCCTTAACTATGGCTACACCTTC.

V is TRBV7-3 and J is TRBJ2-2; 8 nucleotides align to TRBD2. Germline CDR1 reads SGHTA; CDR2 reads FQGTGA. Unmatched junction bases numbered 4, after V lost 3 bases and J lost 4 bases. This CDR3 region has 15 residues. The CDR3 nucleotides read TGTGCCAGCAGCTTTGGGACTAGGAGCACCGGGGAGCTGTTTTTT. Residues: CASSFGTRSTGELFF.

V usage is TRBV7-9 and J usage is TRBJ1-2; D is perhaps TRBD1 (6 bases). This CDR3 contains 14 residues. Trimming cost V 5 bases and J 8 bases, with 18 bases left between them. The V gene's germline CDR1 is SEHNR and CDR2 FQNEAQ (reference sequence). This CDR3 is CASSPDSRDAGYTF. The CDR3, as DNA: TGTGCCAGCAGCCCGGACAGCCGGGACGCGGGCTACACCTTC.

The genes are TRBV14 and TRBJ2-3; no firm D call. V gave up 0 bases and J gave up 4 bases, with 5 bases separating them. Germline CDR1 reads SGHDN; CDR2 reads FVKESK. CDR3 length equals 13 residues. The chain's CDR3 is CASSQDISDTQYF. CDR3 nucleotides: TGTGCCAGCAGCCAAGATATTTCAGATACGCAGTATTTT. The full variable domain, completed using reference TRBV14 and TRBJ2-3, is EAGVTQFPSHSVIEKGQTVTLRCDPISGHDNLYWYRRVMGKEIKFLLHFVKESKQDESGMPNNRFLAERTGGTYSTLKVQPAELEDSGVYFCASSQDISDTQYFGPGTRLTVL.

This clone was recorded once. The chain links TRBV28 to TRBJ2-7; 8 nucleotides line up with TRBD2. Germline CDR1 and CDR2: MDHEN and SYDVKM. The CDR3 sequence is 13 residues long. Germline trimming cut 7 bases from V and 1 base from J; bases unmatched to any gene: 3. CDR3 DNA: TGTGCCAGCATCCCTAGCGGGTCCTACGAGCAGTACTTC. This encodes CASIPSGSYEQYF.

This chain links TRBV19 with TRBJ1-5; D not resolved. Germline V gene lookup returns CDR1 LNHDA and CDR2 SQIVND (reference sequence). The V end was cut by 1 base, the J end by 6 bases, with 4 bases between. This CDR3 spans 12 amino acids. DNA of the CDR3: TGTGCCAGTAGTATAGTCAGTCAGCCCCAGCATTTT. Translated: CASSIVSQPQHF.

The CDR3 protein is CASSYSGLAGASYEQYF. The CDR3, as DNA: TGTGCCAGCAGTTACTCAGGACTAGCGGGAGCTTCCTACGAGCAGTACTTC. The genes are TRBV6-2 or TRBV6-3 and TRBJ2-7; 13 bases fit TRBD2. J lost 1 base, V lost 0 bases, and 3 bases had no gene match. Germline values: CDR1 MNHEY, CDR2 SVGEGT. The CDR3 runs 17 residues.

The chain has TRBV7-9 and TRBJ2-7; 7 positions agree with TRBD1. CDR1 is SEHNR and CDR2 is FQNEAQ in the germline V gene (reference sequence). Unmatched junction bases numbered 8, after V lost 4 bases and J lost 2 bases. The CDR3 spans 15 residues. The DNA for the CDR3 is TGTGCCAGCAGCTCAGACAGGGATTCTCCCTACGAGCAGTACTTC. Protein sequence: CASSSDRDSPYEQYF. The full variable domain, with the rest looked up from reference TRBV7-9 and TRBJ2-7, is DTGVSQNPRHKITKRGQNVTFRCDPISEHNRLYWYRQTLGQGPEFLTYFQNEAQLEKSRLLSDRFSAERPKGSFSTLEIQRTEQGDSAMYLCASSSDRDSPYEQYFGPGTRLTVT.

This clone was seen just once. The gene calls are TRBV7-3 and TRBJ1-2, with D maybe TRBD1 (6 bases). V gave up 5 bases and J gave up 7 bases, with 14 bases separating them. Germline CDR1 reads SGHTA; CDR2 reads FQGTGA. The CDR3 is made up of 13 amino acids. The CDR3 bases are TGTGCCAGCAGCCACGACGACAGGTCTGGCTACACCTTC. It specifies CASSHDDRSGYTF.

CDR3 in amino acids: CASSTLLSGELFF. CDR3 in DNA: TGTGCCAGCAGTACCTTACTCTCCGGGGAGCTGTTTTTT. The V call is TRBV27, the J call TRBJ2-2, with D unresolved. V lost 5 bases and J lost 6, with 10 bases in between. Germline V gene data show CDR1 as MNHEY and CDR2 as SMNVEV (reference sequence). The CDR3 is made up of 13 amino acids.

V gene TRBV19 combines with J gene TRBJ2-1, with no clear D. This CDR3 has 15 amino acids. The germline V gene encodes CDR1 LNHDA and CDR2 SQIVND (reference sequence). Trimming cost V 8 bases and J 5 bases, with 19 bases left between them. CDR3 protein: CASLPRGGRNNEQFF. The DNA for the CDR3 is TGTGCCAGTTTACCAAGAGGTGGTAGGAACAATGAGCAGTTCTTC.

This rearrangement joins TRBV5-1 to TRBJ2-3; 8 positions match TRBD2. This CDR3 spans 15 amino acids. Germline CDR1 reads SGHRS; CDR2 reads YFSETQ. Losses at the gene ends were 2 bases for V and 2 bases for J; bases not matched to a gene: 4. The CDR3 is CASSLLAEPTDTQYF. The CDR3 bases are TGCGCCAGCAGCTTACTAGCGGAACCCACAGATACGCAGTATTTT.

The CDR3 here is CASSRGDSSGNTIYF. CDR3 in DNA: TGTGCCAGCAGCCGCGGTGATTCCTCTGGAAACACCATATATTTT. The chain is built from TRBV9 and TRBJ1-3, with D unclear. Trimming took 4 bases from V and 0 from J, leaving 11 bases between them. CDR1 and CDR2 (germline): SGDLS, YYNGEE. The CDR3 is 15 amino acids.

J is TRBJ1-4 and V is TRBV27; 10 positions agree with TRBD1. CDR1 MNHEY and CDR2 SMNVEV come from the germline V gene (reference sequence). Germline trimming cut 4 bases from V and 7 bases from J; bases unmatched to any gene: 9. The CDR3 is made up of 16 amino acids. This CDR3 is CASSSRPGQGLEKLFF. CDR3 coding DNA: TGTGCCAGCAGTTCGAGACCGGGACAGGGGCTTGAAAAACTGTTTTTT.

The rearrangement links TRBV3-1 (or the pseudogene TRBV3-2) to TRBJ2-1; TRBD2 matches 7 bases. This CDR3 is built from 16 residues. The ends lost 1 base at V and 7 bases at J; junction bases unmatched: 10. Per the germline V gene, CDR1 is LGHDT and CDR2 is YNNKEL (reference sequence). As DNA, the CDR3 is TGTGCCAGCAGCCAAGGTCCCGGGAGGTTTTGGAATGAGCAGTTCTTC. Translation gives CASSQGPGRFWNEQFF.

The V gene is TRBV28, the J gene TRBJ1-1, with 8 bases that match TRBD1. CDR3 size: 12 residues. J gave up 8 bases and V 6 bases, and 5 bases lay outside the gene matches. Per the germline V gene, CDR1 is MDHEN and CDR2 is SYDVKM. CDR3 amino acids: CASRRGQGEAFF. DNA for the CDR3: TGTGCCAGCAGGCGCGGACAGGGAGAAGCTTTCTTT.